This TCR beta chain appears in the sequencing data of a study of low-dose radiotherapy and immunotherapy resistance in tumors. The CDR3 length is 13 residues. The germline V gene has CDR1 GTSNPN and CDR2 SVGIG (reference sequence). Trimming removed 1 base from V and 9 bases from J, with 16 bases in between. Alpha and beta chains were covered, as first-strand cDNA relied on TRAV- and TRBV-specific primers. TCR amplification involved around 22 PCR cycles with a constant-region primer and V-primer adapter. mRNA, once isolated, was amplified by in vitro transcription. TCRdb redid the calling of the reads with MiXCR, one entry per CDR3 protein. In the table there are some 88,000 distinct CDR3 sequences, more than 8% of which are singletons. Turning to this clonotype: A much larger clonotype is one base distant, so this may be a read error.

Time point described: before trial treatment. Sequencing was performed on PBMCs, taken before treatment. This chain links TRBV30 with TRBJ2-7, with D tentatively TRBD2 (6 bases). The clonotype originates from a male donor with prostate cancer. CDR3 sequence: CAWSGLAPVGQYF. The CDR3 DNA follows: TGTGCCTGGAGTGGGCTAGCGCCAGTCGGGCAGTACTTC.